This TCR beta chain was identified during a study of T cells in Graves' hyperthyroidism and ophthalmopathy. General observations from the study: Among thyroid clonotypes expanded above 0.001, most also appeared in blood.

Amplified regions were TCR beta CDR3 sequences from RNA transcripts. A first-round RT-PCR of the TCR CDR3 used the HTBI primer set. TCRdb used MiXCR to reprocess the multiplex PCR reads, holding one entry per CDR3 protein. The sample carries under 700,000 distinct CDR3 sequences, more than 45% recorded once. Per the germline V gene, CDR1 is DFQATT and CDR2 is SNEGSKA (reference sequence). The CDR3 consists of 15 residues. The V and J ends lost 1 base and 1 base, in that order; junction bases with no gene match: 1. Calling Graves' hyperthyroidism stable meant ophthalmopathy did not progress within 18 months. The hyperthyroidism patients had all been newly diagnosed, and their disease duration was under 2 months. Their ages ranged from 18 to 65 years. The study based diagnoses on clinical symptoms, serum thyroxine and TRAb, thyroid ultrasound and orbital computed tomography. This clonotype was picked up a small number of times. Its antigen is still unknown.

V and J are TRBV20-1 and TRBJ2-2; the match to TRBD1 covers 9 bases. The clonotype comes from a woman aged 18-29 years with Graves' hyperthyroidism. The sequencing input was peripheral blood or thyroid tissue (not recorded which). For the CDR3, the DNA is TGCAGTGCTAGAGTGGGACAGGGGAACACCGGGGAGCTGTTTTTT. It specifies CSARVGQGNTGELFF.